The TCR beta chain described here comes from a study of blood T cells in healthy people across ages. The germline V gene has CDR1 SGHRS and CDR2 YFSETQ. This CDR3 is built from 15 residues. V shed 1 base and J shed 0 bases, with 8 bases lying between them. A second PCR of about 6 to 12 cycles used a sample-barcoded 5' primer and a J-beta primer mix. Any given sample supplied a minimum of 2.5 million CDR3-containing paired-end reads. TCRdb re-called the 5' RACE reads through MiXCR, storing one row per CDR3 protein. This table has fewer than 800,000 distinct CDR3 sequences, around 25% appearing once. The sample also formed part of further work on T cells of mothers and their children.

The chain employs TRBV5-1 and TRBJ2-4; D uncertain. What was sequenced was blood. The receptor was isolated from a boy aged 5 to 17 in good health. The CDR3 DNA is TGCGCCAGCAGCTTGAATCAAGGAGCCAAAAACATTCAGTACTTC. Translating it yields CASSLNQGAKNIQYF.